This is a list of T cell receptor beta chains from one sample in a study of identifying expanded T cells in peripheral blood. Data came from immunoSEQ multiplex PCR; TCRdb stores just in-frame clones and leaves some out. The sample carries approximately 100,000 clones, around 88% recorded once. Sequencing input: blood. The receptors shown here come from a person between 18 and 75 years old in good health. The CDR3 runs from the conserved cysteine through the conserved F or W. Size is omitted from some rows. Given values are once, few, many or a class for expanded clones.

TRBV30,.,CASKFLAGVRLSETQYF
TRBV6-6,few,CASSYETSGYEQYF
TRBV5-8,.,CASSPTGDNSPLHF
TRBV4-1,.,CASSQVIGGDEQFF
TRBV28,.,CASIKQGNTEAFF
TRBV5-8,.,CASSRGQGVSYNEQFF
TRBV6-6,.,CASSLRGEGYNEQFF
TRBV10-1,.,CASSEPPGQGITDTQYF
TRBV6-4,.,CASSTGHDSEKLFF
TRBV10-3,.,CAIGNSDYEQYF
TRBV7-9,.,CASNSAGVGMDTQYF
TRBV7-3,.,CASSLRGGDRYF
TRBV5-1,.,CASSWIPGGKYNEQFF
TRBV7-2,.,CASSARLRPDTQYF